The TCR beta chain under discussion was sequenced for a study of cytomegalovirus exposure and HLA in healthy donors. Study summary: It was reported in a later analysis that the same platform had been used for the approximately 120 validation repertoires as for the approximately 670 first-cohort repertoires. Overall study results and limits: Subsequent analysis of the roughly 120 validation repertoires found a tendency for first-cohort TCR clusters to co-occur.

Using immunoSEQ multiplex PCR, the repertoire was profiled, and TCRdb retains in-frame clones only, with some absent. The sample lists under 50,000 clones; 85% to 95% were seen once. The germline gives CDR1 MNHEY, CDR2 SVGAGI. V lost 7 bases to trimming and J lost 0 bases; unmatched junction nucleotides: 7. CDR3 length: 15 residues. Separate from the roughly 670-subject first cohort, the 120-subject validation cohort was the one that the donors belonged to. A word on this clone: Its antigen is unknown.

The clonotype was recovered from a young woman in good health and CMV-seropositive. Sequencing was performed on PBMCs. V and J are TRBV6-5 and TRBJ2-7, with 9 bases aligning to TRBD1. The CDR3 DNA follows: TGTGCCAGCAAGGACAGGGGCGCCAGCTCCTACGAGCAGTACTTC. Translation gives CASKDRGASSYEQYF.